This T cell receptor beta chain originates from a study of T cell changes during pregnancy in multiple sclerosis. Profiling relied on immunoSEQ multiplex PCR, and the TCRdb table lists in-frame clones only, not all of them. The data show more than 85,000 clones, roughly 92% seen once. The input for sequencing was peripheral blood, taken in the second trimester of pregnancy. This clonotype was sampled from a female donor with multiple sclerosis, enrolled in a pregnancy study.

In DNA form, the CDR3 reads TGTGCCATCAGTGTCGGAGACAGGAATCAGCCCCAGCATTTT. Protein: CAISVGDRNQPQHF. This chain joins TRBV10-3 and TRBJ1-5; tentative D call: TRBD1 (6 bases). Trimming left V 4 bases short and J 4 bases short, with 11 bases between. Per the germline V gene, CDR1 is ENHRY and CDR2 is SYGVKD. The CDR3 is 14 amino acids.